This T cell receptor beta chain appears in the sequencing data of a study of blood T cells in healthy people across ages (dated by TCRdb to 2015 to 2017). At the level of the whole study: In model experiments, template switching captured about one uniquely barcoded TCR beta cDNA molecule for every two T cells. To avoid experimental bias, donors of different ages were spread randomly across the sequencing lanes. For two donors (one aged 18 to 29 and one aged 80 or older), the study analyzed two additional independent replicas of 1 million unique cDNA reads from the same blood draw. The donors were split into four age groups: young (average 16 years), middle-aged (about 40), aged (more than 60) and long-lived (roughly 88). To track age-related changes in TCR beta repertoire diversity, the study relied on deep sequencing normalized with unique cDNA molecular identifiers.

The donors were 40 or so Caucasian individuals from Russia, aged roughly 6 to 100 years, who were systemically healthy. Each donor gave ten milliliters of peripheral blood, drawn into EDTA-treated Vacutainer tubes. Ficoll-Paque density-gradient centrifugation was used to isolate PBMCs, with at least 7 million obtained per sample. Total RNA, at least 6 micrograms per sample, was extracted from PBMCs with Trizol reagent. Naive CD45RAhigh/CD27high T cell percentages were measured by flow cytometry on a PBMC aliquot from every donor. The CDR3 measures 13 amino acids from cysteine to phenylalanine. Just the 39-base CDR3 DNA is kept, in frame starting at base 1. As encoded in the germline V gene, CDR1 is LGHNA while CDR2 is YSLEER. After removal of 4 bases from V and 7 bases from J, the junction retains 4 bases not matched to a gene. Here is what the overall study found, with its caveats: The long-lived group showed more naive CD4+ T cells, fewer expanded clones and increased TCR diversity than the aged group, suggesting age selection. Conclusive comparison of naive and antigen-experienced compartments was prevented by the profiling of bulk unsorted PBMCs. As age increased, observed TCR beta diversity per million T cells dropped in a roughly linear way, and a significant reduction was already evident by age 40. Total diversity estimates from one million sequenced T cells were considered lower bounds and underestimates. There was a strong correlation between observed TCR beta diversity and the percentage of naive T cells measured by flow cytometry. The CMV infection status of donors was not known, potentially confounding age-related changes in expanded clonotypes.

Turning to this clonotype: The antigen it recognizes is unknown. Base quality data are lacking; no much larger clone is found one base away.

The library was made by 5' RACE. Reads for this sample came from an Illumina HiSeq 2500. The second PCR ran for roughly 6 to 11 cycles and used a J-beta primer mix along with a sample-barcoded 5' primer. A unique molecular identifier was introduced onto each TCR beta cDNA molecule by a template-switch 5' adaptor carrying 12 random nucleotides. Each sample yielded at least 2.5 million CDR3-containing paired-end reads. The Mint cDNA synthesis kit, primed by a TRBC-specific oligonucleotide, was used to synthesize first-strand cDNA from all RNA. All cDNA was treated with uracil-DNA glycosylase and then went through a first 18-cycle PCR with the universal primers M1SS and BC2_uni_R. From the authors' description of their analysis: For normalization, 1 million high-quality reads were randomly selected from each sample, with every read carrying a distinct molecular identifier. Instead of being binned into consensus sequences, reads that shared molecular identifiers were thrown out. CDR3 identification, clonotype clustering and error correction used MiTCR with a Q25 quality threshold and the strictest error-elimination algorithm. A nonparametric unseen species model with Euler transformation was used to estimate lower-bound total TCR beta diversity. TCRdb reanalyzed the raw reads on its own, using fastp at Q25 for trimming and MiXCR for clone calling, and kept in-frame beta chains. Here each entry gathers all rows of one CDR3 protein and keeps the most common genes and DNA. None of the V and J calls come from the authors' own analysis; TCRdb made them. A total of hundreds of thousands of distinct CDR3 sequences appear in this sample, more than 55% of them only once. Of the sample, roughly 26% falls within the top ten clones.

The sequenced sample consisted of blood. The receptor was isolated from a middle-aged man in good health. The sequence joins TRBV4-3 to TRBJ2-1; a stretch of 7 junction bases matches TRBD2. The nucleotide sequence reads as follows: TGCGCCAGCAGCCGGACTAGTACAAATGAGCAGTTCTTC. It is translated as CASSRTSTNEQFF.